The 28 T cell receptor beta chains given below trace back to one sample, sequenced in a study of beta chain features in type 1 diabetes. Sequencing targeted expressed TCRB transcripts, as all isolated RNA had been reverse transcribed. Sequenced by immunoSEQ multiplex PCR; TCRdb stores in-frame clones only, minus some. This table holds about 620,000 clones, roughly a sixth found once. The sequenced material came from naive CD4+ T cells from blood. These receptors were obtained from a man younger than 35 in good health.

This clone turned up a few times. As DNA, the CDR3 is TGTGCCAGTAAGACTAGCGGACAAGAGACCCAGTACTTC. Translated: CASKTSGQETQYF. This chain joins TRBV19 and TRBJ2-5; 9 nucleotides agree with TRBD2. V trimming: 7 bases; J trimming: 2 bases; junction bases outside the gene matches: 2. The CDR3 spans 13 residues. CDR1 LNHDA and CDR2 SQIVND come from the germline V gene (reference sequence). The variable domain in full, completed from reference TRBV19 and TRBJ2-5, reads DGGITQSPKYLFRKEGQNVTLSCEQNLNHDAMYWYRQDPGQGLRLIYYSQIVNDFQKGDIAEGYSVSREKKESFPLTVTSAQKNPTAFYLCASKTSGQETQYFGPGTRLLVL.

This clone was seen a few times. The gene calls are TRBV10-3 and TRBJ2-7; 7 bases are shared with TRBD2. The CDR3 is 15 residues long. The V segment lost 6 bases and the J segment 4 bases; nucleotides outside the gene matches: 12. Germline V gene sequence: CDR1 ENHRY, CDR2 SYGVKD. The CDR3 loop is CAIRPTGTTLYEQYF. In DNA form, the CDR3 reads TGTGCCATCAGACCCACCGGGACTACCCTATACGAGCAGTACTTC.

This clone has just a few counts. This sequence joins TRBV14 and TRBJ1-2; tentatively, D is TRBD1 (5 bases). Germline CDR1 SGHDN, CDR2 FVKESK. Trimming shortened V by 1 base and J by 4 bases, and 13 bases separated the two germline ends. The CDR3 is 15 amino acids. CDR3 DNA: TGTGCCAGCAGCCAAGTTGGGGGATCCGGCTATGGCTACACCTTC. Protein: CASSQVGGSGYGYTF.

This clone was observed a few times. The chain recombines TRBV9 with TRBJ1-2; unclear D gene. This CDR3 comprises 14 residues. Per the germline V gene, CDR1 is SGDLS and CDR2 is YYNGEE. Trimming removed 0 bases from V and 4 bases from J, with 10 bases in between. The CDR3 reads CASSVVGNGYGYTF. DNA of the CDR3: TGTGCCAGCAGCGTAGTAGGGAACGGCTATGGCTACACCTTC. Variable domain in full (rest from reference TRBV9 and TRBJ1-2): DSGVTQTPKHLITATGQRVTLRCSPRSGDLSVYWYQQSLDQGLQFLIQYYNGEERAKGNILERFSAQQFPDLHSELNLSSLELGDSALYFCASSVVGNGYGYTFGSGTRLTVV.

J is TRBJ2-1 and V is TRBV9; 9 nucleotides match TRBD1. Per the germline V gene, CDR1 is SGDLS and CDR2 is YYNGEE. J lost 5 bases, V lost 3 bases, and 6 bases had no gene match. This CDR3 spans 15 amino acids. CDR3 amino acids: CASSDRDRVHNEQFF. The CDR3 bases are TGTGCCAGCAGCGACCGGGACAGGGTGCACAATGAGCAGTTCTTC.

The chain recombines TRBV29-1 with TRBJ1-1; D not certain. V lost 3 bases to trimming and J lost 0 bases, with 14 bases between them. Germline CDR1 reads SQVTM; CDR2 reads ANQGSEA. The length of the CDR3 is 15 residues. This CDR3 reads CSVDLSRAMNTEAFF. DNA for the CDR3: TGCAGCGTTGATCTTTCCCGGGCGATGAACACTGAAGCTTTCTTT.

The CDR3 spells CASSLREGNYEQYF. The DNA of the CDR3 is TGTGCCAGCAGTTTAAGGGAGGGGAACTACGAGCAGTACTTC. V gene TRBV28 combines with J gene TRBJ2-7, with TRBD2 identical over 7 bases. The trim removed 2 bases at V and 3 bases at J, leaving 4 bases unmatched. Germline V gene data show CDR1 as MDHEN and CDR2 as SYDVKM. The CDR3 covers 14 residues.

This clone was counted only a few times. V and J are TRBV7-8 and TRBJ1-5; TRBD1 is a possible D gene (5 bases). V was shortened by 3 bases and J by 1 base, with 10 bases between the two germline ends. The CDR3 is 15 residues long. Germline values: CDR1 SGHVS, CDR2 FQNEAQ. The CDR3 coding sequence is TGTGCCAGCAGCTTTTTCCGGGACAGCAATCAGCCCCAGCATTTT. Its protein product is CASSFFRDSNQPQHF.

The table lists this clone with a few counts. The chain combines TRBV20-1 with TRBJ2-4, with D unresolved. CDR3 length: 10 amino acids. Germline assignment: CDR1 DFQATT and CDR2 SNEGSKA (reference sequence). The CDR3 region has the DNA TGCAGCGTCGACAAAAACATTCAGTACTTC. Protein sequence: CSVDKNIQYF.

This chain joins TRBV19 and TRBJ2-7; TRBD1 matches 7 bases. The CDR3 extends over 16 amino acids. Per the germline V gene, CDR1 is LNHDA and CDR2 is SQIVND (reference sequence). V dropped 2 bases and J dropped 2; count of bases not matched to a gene: 9. CDR3 in amino acids: CASSIQGTVGPYEQYF. Here the CDR3 DNA reads TGTGCCAGTAGTATACAGGGGACAGTCGGGCCCTACGAGCAGTACTTC.

The chain uses TRBV7-2 and TRBJ2-4; D assignment may be TRBD1 or TRBD2 (5 bases each). CDR1 and CDR2 (germline): SGHTA, FQGNSA. V was shortened by 4 bases and J by 7 bases, with 11 bases between the two germline ends. The CDR3 sequence is 13 residues long. In DNA, the CDR3 is TGTGCCAGCAGCTCGGGGCGGTTGAACATTCAGTACTTC. It specifies CASSSGRLNIQYF.

This clone was seen only a few times. The chain is built from TRBV6-1 and TRBJ2-1; 9 nucleotides line up with TRBD1. The length of the CDR3 is 13 residues. Losses at the gene ends were 10 bases for V and 9 bases for J; bases not matched to a gene: 10. CDR1 MNHNS and CDR2 SASEGT come from the germline V gene. This chain's CDR3 is CAIRRDRVSEQFF. CDR3 nucleotides: TGTGCCATTAGACGGGACAGGGTTTCTGAGCAGTTCTTC.

DNA of the CDR3: TGCAGCGGCTACCGACAGGGGGCAAACACCGGGGAGCTGTTTTTT. Translation: CSGYRQGANTGELFF. The V and J genes are TRBV29-1 and TRBJ2-2; TRBD1 matches at 10 bases. Germline CDR1 and CDR2: SQVTM and ANQGSEA. The CDR3 runs 15 residues. J lost 2 bases, V lost 7 bases, and 7 bases had no gene match.

This clone was detected a few times. The same CDR3 also results from other DNA sequences found in this sample. The V and J genes are TRBV2 and TRBJ2-3; TRBD2 might be the D (6 bases). Trimming removed 6 bases at V and 2 bases at J, with 9 bases between. Germline CDR1 reads SNHLY; CDR2 reads FYNNEI. The CDR3 has 13 residues. The CDR3 nucleotides read TGTGCCAGCAGGGGGACTTTCACAGATACGCAGTATTTT. Residues: CASRGTFTDTQYF.

This clone was found a few times. This sequence joins TRBV6-6 and TRBJ2-7; D may be TRBD1 or TRBD2 (5 bases each). The germline V and J ends were trimmed by 6 bases and 2 bases, with 17 bases remaining between them. This CDR3 has 15 amino acids. CDR1 is MNHNY and CDR2 is SVGAGI in the germline V gene (reference sequence). The CDR3 loop reads CASRSTETLAYEQYF. The CDR3 region has the DNA TGTGCCAGCAGGTCGACAGAAACACTAGCCTACGAGCAGTACTTC.

The V and J genes are TRBV9 and TRBJ1-1, with 12 bases aligning to TRBD1. CDR1 is SGDLS, CDR2 YYNGEE, per germline. V lost 4 bases, J lost 1 base, and 11 bases stayed unmatched. The CDR3 spans 18 residues. CDR3 DNA sequence: TGTGCCAGCAGCCAACCCCTAGGGACAGGGGGCTGGAACACTGAAGCTTTCTTT. Its protein product is CASSQPLGTGGWNTEAFF.

This clone was observed a few times. V and J are TRBV10-3 and TRBJ1-3; D unclear. The CDR3 runs to 14 residues. V lost 10 bases, J lost 1 base, and 14 bases lay in between. Germline V gene data show CDR1 as ENHRY and CDR2 as SYGVKD. CDR3 nucleotides: TGTGCCAGCACAGACACCTCGTCTGGAAACACCATATATTTT. Protein sequence: CASTDTSSGNTIYF.

The chain employs TRBV27 and TRBJ1-2, with 11 bases that match TRBD1. The CDR3 totals 15 residues. Germline CDR1 and CDR2: MNHEY and SMNVEV (reference sequence). The junction had 10 bases not matched to a gene; V was cut back by 6 bases and J by 7 bases. The CDR3 protein is CASRQPGQGVIGYTF. The CDR3 DNA follows: TGTGCCAGCAGACAACCGGGACAGGGGGTAATTGGCTACACCTTC.

The sample holds a few counts of this clone. The chain has TRBV7-3 and TRBJ2-3; D remains unclear. This CDR3 comprises 12 residues. From germline, CDR1 is SGHTA and CDR2 FQGTGA. V lost 5 bases and J lost 5, with 8 bases in between. The CDR3 sequence: CASSARQDTQYF. As DNA, the CDR3 is TGTGCCAGCAGCGCCCGGCAAGATACGCAGTATTTT.

The chain combines TRBV4-2 with TRBJ2-2; 9 bases map to TRBD2. CDR1 is LGHNA and CDR2 is YNFKEQ in the germline V gene. The length of the CDR3 is 17 residues. V gave up 0 bases and J gave up 6 bases; unmatched junction bases: 8. The CDR3 nucleotides read TGTGCCAGCAGCCAAGATCAGGGTAGCGGGAGCCCCGGGGAGCTGTTTTTT. Protein: CASSQDQGSGSPGELFF.

Only a few counts were recorded for this clone. This chain links TRBV7-3 with TRBJ1-1; D not certain. Germline V CDR1 and CDR2: SGHTA, FQGTGA. The CDR3 extends over 13 amino acids. Trimming took 3 bases from V and 3 from J, leaving 8 bases between them. The CDR3 here is CASSFDTDTEAFF. The CDR3, as DNA: TGTGCCAGCAGCTTTGACACGGACACTGAAGCTTTCTTT.

The chain recombines TRBV18 with TRBJ1-3; D call uncertain. The germline V gene has CDR1 KGHSH and CDR2 LQKENI. V lost 3 bases, J lost 0 bases, and 12 bases lay in between. The CDR3 length is 16 residues. The CDR3, as DNA: TGTGCCAGCTCACCTGAATCGTCTTACTCTGGAAACACCATATATTTT. Its protein product is CASSPESSYSGNTIYF.

This chain links TRBV14 with TRBJ2-7; 11 positions agree with TRBD1. The ends lost 3 bases at V and 6 bases at J; junction bases unmatched: 10. The CDR3 totals 16 residues. Looked up from germline, CDR1 is SGHDN and CDR2 is FVKESK. The CDR3 DNA sequence: TGTGCCAGCAGCCAGACCCGGACAGGGGGCAGGGGCGAGCAGTACTTC. Its protein product is CASSQTRTGGRGEQYF. The full variable domain, in which reference TRBV14 and TRBJ2-7 provide the parts outside the CDR3, is EAGVTQFPSHSVIEKGQTVTLRCDPISGHDNLYWYRRVMGKEIKFLLHFVKESKQDESGMPNNRFLAERTGGTYSTLKVQPAELEDSGVYFCASSQTRTGGRGEQYFGPGTRLTVT.

The CDR3, as DNA: TGCGCCAGCAGCCAAGATCTCGGGAGGACTGAAGCTTTCTTT. Amino acid sequence: CASSQDLGRTEAFF. The V and J genes are TRBV4-3 and TRBJ1-1; D uncertain. The CDR3 sequence is 14 residues long. The germline V and J ends were trimmed by 0 bases and 5 bases, with 10 bases remaining between them. Germline-derived CDR1 and CDR2 are LGHNA and YSLEER.

The V call is TRBV4-2, the J call TRBJ2-7; no definite D call. V was shortened by 2 bases and J by 3 bases, with 11 bases between the two germline ends. From germline, CDR1 is LGHNA and CDR2 YNFKEQ. This CDR3 comprises 14 residues. The DNA of the CDR3 is TGTGCCAGCAGCCAAACCTTTGCGGACTACGAGCAGTACTTC. It is translated as CASSQTFADYEQYF.

This clone was detected only a few times. The rearrangement uses TRBV5-4 and TRBJ2-5; no definite D call. The end of the DNA is better explained by TRBJ2-7, so the J call may be wrong. The germline gives CDR1 SGHNT, CDR2 YYREEE (reference sequence). This CDR3 region has 12 residues. The CDR3 bases are TGTGCCAGCAGCACCTCAAGGCACGAGCAGTACTTC. Protein product: CASSTSRHEQYF.

This clone was counted a few times. The chain uses TRBV7-2 and TRBJ1-3; D is perhaps TRBD1 (6 bases). The germline gives CDR1 SGHTA, CDR2 FQGNSA. The CDR3 totals 14 residues. Trimming removed 1 base from V and 3 bases from J, with 7 bases in between. DNA of the CDR3: TGTGCCAGCAGCTTAGTCAGGGGTGGAAACACCATATATTTT. It translates to CASSLVRGGNTIYF.

CDR3 in amino acids: CSAGTGTGGRDTEAFF. In nucleotides, the CDR3 is TGCAGCGCCGGAACCGGGACAGGGGGCAGGGACACTGAAGCTTTCTTT. The gene calls are TRBV29-1 and TRBJ1-1; 12 bases agree with TRBD1. The CDR3 is 16 residues long. V lost 7 bases, J lost 3 bases, and 12 bases stayed unmatched. From germline, CDR1 is SQVTM and CDR2 ANQGSEA.